These 27 T cell receptor beta chains came from one sample sequenced in a study of CD8+ T cells in alopecia areata. Extracted RNA was reverse transcribed into cDNA, the sequencing template. TCRdb keeps only in-frame clones here, not all; method: immunoSEQ multiplex PCR. Of some 190,000 clones in the sample, around 65% were seen once. Treatment in this sample: oral pan-JAK inhibitor, 5-10 mg twice daily. The source was CD4+ T cells sorted from blood, collected between weeks 43 and 45, from a patient treated with tofacitinib. Receptor source: a human donor with alopecia areata.

The CDR3 protein is CASSLGAGRTYNEQFF. CDR3 coding DNA: TGTGCCAGCAGCTTAGGGGCAGGGAGGACCTACAATGAGCAGTTCTTC. The J gene is TRBJ2-1, the V gene TRBV11-2; maybe TRBD2 (6 bases). This CDR3 is 16 amino acids long. The V end was cut by 1 base, the J end by 2 bases, with 12 bases between. Germline CDR1 is SGHAT and CDR2 is FQNNGV.

V is TRBV7-6 and J is TRBJ2-1, with TRBD2 matching 11 bases. The CDR3 consists of 16 residues. Germline trimming cut 5 bases from V and 5 bases from J; bases unmatched to any gene: 8. Germline CDR1 reads SGHVS; CDR2 reads FNYEAQ. CDR3 nucleotides: TGTGCCAGCAGCCCCCGGGTAGCGGGGGGGAACAATGAGCAGTTCTTC. Protein: CASSPRVAGGNNEQFF. Variable domain in full (rest from reference TRBV7-6 and TRBJ2-1): GAGVSQSPRYKVTKRGQDVALRCDPISGHVSLYWYRQALGQGPEFLTYFNYEAQQDKSGLPNDRFSAERPEGSISTLTIQRTEQRDSAMYRCASSPRVAGGNNEQFFGPGTRLTVL.

V usage is TRBV25-1 and J usage is TRBJ1-1, with D perhaps matching TRBD1 (6 bases). The CDR3 is 13 residues long. V was trimmed by 3 bases and J by 8 bases, leaving 13 bases between them. Germline V CDR1 and CDR2: MGHDK, SYGVNS. Here the CDR3 reads CASSDPNDREAFF. CDR3 nucleotides: TGTGCCAGCAGTGACCCCAACGACAGGGAAGCTTTCTTT.

The chain's CDR3 is CASSYRGGTEAFF. The DNA of the CDR3 is TGTGCCAGCAGCTACAGGGGCGGCACTGAAGCTTTCTTT. The chain carries TRBV5-6 and TRBJ1-1, with TRBD1 matching over 7 bases. Germline V gene lookup returns CDR1 SGHDT and CDR2 YYEEEE. V lost 3 bases, J lost 4 bases, and 3 bases stayed unmatched. The CDR3 runs to 13 residues.

The chain joins TRBV29-1 to TRBJ2-2, with 7 bases that match TRBD1. V lost 5 bases and J lost 4; bases outside the gene matches: 13. Germline V gives CDR1 SQVTM, CDR2 ANQGSEA. The CDR3 is 16 residues long. The chain's CDR3 is CSVNRGGGLGTGELFF. CDR3 nucleotide sequence: TGCAGCGTTAACAGGGGCGGAGGCTTGGGCACCGGGGAGCTGTTTTTT.

The V call is TRBV2, the J call TRBJ1-5, with TRBD1 as a possible D gene (5 bases). This CDR3 is built from 13 residues. V lost 6 bases and J 2 bases, leaving 8 bases between the germline ends. Germline V gives CDR1 SNHLY, CDR2 FYNNEI. CDR3: CASRATGNQPQHF. DNA for the CDR3: TGTGCCAGCAGAGCGACAGGCAATCAGCCCCAGCATTTT.

J is TRBJ1-1 and V is TRBV9; unclear D gene. V was shortened by 3 bases and J by 1 base, with 16 bases between the two germline ends. CDR3 length: 16 amino acids. CDR1 is SGDLS, CDR2 YYNGEE, per germline. The CDR3 reads CASSEQSFRTNTEAFF. The CDR3 nucleotides are TGTGCCAGCAGCGAGCAGTCCTTTCGCACGAACACTGAAGCTTTCTTT.

The J gene is TRBJ2-7, the V gene TRBV29-1, with a weak D call TRBD1 (6 bases). Germline CDR1 is SQVTM and CDR2 is ANQGSEA. The V end was cut by 8 bases, the J end by 0 bases, with 14 bases between. The CDR3 consists of 13 residues. In nucleotides, the CDR3 is TGCAGCTTCCGGGACACAGCCTCCTACGAGCAGTACTTC. It specifies CSFRDTASYEQYF.

The gene calls are TRBV4-3 and TRBJ2-2, with 9 bases that match TRBD2. The J segment lost 2 bases and the V segment lost 1 base, leaving 5 bases of the junction unmatched. Germline V gene lookup returns CDR1 LGHNA and CDR2 YSLEER. The CDR3 is 17 residues long. CDR3 sequence reads: CASSQGASGANTGELFF. CDR3 DNA: TGCGCCAGCAGCCAAGGTGCTAGCGGGGCCAACACCGGGGAGCTGTTTTTT.

The chain has TRBV6-6 and TRBJ1-6, with D maybe TRBD1 (5 bases). The CDR3 runs 15 residues. Between the trimmed V and J ends, which lost 7 bases and 1 base, there was a span of 11 bases. Germline lookup yields CDR1 MNHNY and CDR2 SVGAGI (reference sequence). The chain's CDR3 is CASNGGLSYNSPLHF. CDR3 DNA: TGTGCCAGCAATGGGGGGTTATCCTATAATTCACCCCTCCACTTT.

V usage is TRBV30 and J usage is TRBJ1-5; possibly TRBD1 for D (6 bases). Germline V lookup: CDR1 GTSNPN, CDR2 SVGIG (reference sequence). The CDR3 contains 14 residues. Trimming stripped 2 bases from V and 0 bases from J, with 8 bases between. The CDR3 DNA is TGTGCCTGGAGTCGGACAGATAGCAATCAGCCCCAGCATTTT. Its protein is CAWSRTDSNQPQHF.

V gene TRBV6-5 combines with J gene TRBJ2-1; no clear D. V was shortened by 4 bases and J by 0 bases, with 7 bases between the two germline ends. The germline V gene has CDR1 MNHEY and CDR2 SVGAGI. The CDR3 runs 14 residues. DNA for the CDR3: TGTGCCAGCAGTTCCCAGAGCTCCTACAATGAGCAGTTCTTC. As protein: CASSSQSSYNEQFF.

This sequence joins TRBV12-5 and TRBJ1-1; D is uncertain. V was trimmed by 1 base and J by 5 bases, leaving 5 bases between them. The CDR3 totals 12 residues. Germline-derived CDR1 and CDR2 are LGHNT and FRNRAP. CDR3 sequence reads: CASGLGWTEAFF. CDR3 nucleotide sequence: TGTGCTAGTGGTTTGGGGTGGACTGAAGCTTTCTTT. The whole variable domain, remainder taken from reference TRBV12-5 and TRBJ1-1, is DARVTQTPRHKVTEMGQEVTMRCQPILGHNTVFWYRQTMMQGLELLAYFRNRAPLDDSGMPKDRFSAEMPDATLATLKIQPSEPRDSAVYFCASGLGWTEAFFGQGTRLTVV.

The chain uses TRBV5-5 and TRBJ1-5; TRBD1 matches at 8 bases. The germline CDR1 and CDR2 sequences are SGHKS and YYEKEE (reference sequence). Trimming at V came to 4 bases and at J to 0 bases, leaving 6 bases not matched to a gene. This CDR3 has 16 residues. CDR3 amino acids: CASSPGTGYSNQPQHF. CDR3 in DNA: TGTGCCAGCAGCCCTGGGACAGGTTATAGCAATCAGCCCCAGCATTTT.

A few counts support this clone. The rearrangement uses TRBV30 and TRBJ1-2; 8 bases line up with TRBD1. Germline V gene lookup returns CDR1 GTSNPN and CDR2 SVGIG (reference sequence). CDR3 length equals 13 residues. V lost 3 bases to trimming and J lost 6 bases; unmatched junction nucleotides: 6. The CDR3 nucleotides read TGTGCCTGGAGAAACCCAGGGGGCAATGGCTACACCTTC. This gives the protein CAWRNPGGNGYTF.

The chain combines TRBV29-1 with TRBJ1-2, with D maybe TRBD1 (5 bases). The CDR3 is 13 residues long. Trimming removed 6 bases from V and 8 bases from J, with 19 bases in between. CDR1 is SQVTM and CDR2 is ANQGSEA in the germline V gene. The CDR3 DNA sequence: TGCAGCGTCGGGGGGTCGAGTCGGACCGGCTACACCTTC. Encoded protein: CSVGGSSRTGYTF.

The V call is TRBV11-3, the J call TRBJ2-7; unclear D gene. With 5 bases removed from V and 1 base from J, the gap between germline ends came to 18 bases. There are 16 residues in the CDR3. Per the germline V gene, CDR1 is SGHNT and CDR2 is YENEEA. In DNA form, the CDR3 reads TGTGCCAGCAGCCGAGGCCGATCAGGATTGTCCTACGAGCAGTACTTC. Translating gives CASSRGRSGLSYEQYF.

The CDR3: CASSPQGTGADTQYF. As DNA, the CDR3 is TGTGCCAGCAGCCCACAGGGAACCGGAGCAGATACGCAGTATTTT. This chain connects TRBV9 to TRBJ2-3, with TRBD1 as a possible D gene (6 bases). The CDR3 totals 15 residues. V was clipped by 4 bases and J by 4 bases, with 16 bases between them. CDR1 SGDLS and CDR2 YYNGEE come from the germline V gene.

This chain links TRBV7-8 with TRBJ2-6; the D gene is possibly TRBD1 (5 bases). Germline lookup yields CDR1 SGHVS and CDR2 FQNEAQ. V was cut by 3 bases and J by 1 base, with 7 bases left in between. This CDR3 has 15 amino acids. Written as DNA, the CDR3 is TGTGCCAGCAGCTTGACAGATTCTGGGGCCAACGTCCTGACTTTC. Translated, it gives CASSLTDSGANVLTF.

This chain links TRBV5-1 with TRBJ2-1; D call uncertain. CDR3 length equals 14 residues. Germline loops: CDR1 SGHRS, CDR2 YFSETQ. V was clipped by 3 bases and J by 3 bases, with 10 bases between them. Here the CDR3 reads CASSSPGGYNEQFF. As DNA, the CDR3 is TGCGCCAGCAGCTCGCCGGGCGGCTACAATGAGCAGTTCTTC.

J is TRBJ2-7 and V is TRBV15; tentatively, D is TRBD1 (5 bases). V was cut by 0 bases and J by 5 bases, with 17 bases left in between. This CDR3 contains 16 residues. Germline values: CDR1 LNHNV, CDR2 YYDKDF (reference sequence). The CDR3 nucleotides are TGTGCCACCAGCAGAGATCTCCAGGGTGGGCCTGACGAGCAGTACTTC. Its protein is CATSRDLQGGPDEQYF.

This clone was detected a few times. The V gene is TRBV19, the J gene TRBJ2-1, with D perhaps TRBD2 (6 bases). The CDR3 runs 14 residues. V lost 4 bases and J lost 4, with 11 bases in between. The V gene's germline CDR1 is LNHDA and CDR2 SQIVND (reference sequence). The CDR3 loop is CASSSPGLYNEQFF. CDR3 nucleotide sequence: TGTGCCAGTAGTAGCCCGGGACTTTACAATGAGCAGTTCTTC.

This clone was detected a few times. The chain links TRBV14 to TRBJ2-3; tentative D call: TRBD2 (5 bases). CDR3 length equals 15 residues. V was cut by 4 bases and J by 1 base, with 12 bases left in between. CDR1 and CDR2 (germline): SGHDN, FVKESK. The CDR3 reads CASSRILEGTDTQYF. For the CDR3, the DNA is TGTGCCAGCAGCCGAATTTTGGAGGGCACAGATACGCAGTATTTT.

This clone was seen a handful of times. The CDR3 loop is CASRLSGRQNDNSPLHF. In DNA, the CDR3 is TGTGCCAGCAGATTAAGTGGCAGGCAAAATGATAATTCACCCCTCCACTTT. The J gene is TRBJ1-6, the V gene TRBV7-8; unclear D gene. V lost 6 bases and J 5 bases, leaving 20 bases between the germline ends. CDR1 is SGHVS, CDR2 FQNEAQ, per germline. The length of the CDR3 is 17 residues.

In this sample, this clone turned up many times. CDR3: CSAIIDYGYTF. The CDR3 nucleotides read TGCAGTGCTATTATTGACTATGGCTACACCTTC. J is TRBJ1-2 and V is TRBV20-1; D call uncertain. The CDR3 is made up of 11 amino acids. V was clipped by 4 bases and J by 3 bases, with 6 bases between them. Germline V gene sequence: CDR1 DFQATT, CDR2 SNEGSKA (reference sequence).

This sequence joins TRBV2 and TRBJ2-2; D remains unclear. V shed 6 bases and J shed 4 bases, with 12 bases lying between them. Germline CDR1 and CDR2: SNHLY and FYNNEI. The CDR3 loop spans 14 amino acids. The CDR3 spells CASSGRSGTGELFF. CDR3 nucleotide sequence: TGTGCCAGCAGCGGTCGGTCTGGCACCGGGGAGCTGTTTTTT.

Note on this clone: Distinct nucleotide sequences in the sample also encode this CDR3. The rearrangement uses TRBV4-1 and TRBJ2-4; no definite D call. CDR3 size: 12 residues. Germline CDR1 and CDR2: MGHRA and YSYEKL. V was cut by 0 bases and J by 7 bases, with 4 bases left in between. The CDR3 nucleotides are TGCGCCAGCAGCCAAGATCGCAACATTCAGTACTTC. Translating gives CASSQDRNIQYF.